The entry below describes one T cell receptor (beta chain). This clonotype has a count of ten or more. There is no known antigen for this receptor. No much larger clone exists at a distance of one base, and base qualities are not known. The sample's time point label is to be understood as: newly diagnosed GD, antithyroid drugs for less than 3 months. For both TCR sequencing and RNA sequencing, RNA was extracted from PBMCs using TRIzol. The diagnosis of Graves' disease was made according to American Thyroid Association guidelines. The patients came from an endocrinology department in Xi'an, China. Each patient gave approximately 9 milliliters of peripheral blood, collected in an EDTA anticoagulant tube. PBMCs were isolated by Ficoll Paque Plus density gradient separation without further T cell sorting. An Agilent 2100 Bioanalyzer and agarose gel were used to check RNA quality, while a NanoDrop 2000 measured RNA concentration.

The sample belongs to a study of regulatory T cells in long-lasting Graves disease (dated by TCRdb to 2020 to 2022). For the study in its entirety: In the newly diagnosed Graves' disease group, patients had been taking antithyroid drugs for less than 3 months. Patients with persistent Graves' disease were compared with patients with newly diagnosed Graves' disease using TCR sequencing and RNA sequencing of peripheral blood. The study was registered as a clinical trial and conducted in China. A total of around 35 samples underwent TCR sequencing: about 13 from persistent and approximately 20 from newly diagnosed Graves' disease patients. Broad study findings and their caveats: The study examined only peripheral blood because the primary lesion, thyroid tissue, could not be accessed. The small sample size was acknowledged by the authors as a limitation that may reduce accuracy. Patients with persistent disease shared more public clonotypes (around 2,500) than newly diagnosed patients did (about 970). Compared with newly diagnosed patients, patients with persistent Graves' disease had lower TCR Shannon entropy and fewer highly expanded clones, which suggests clonal expansion. Only the TCR beta chain was sequenced and analyzed. Persistent disease showed preferential use of TRBV28, TRBJ1-2 and TRBJ2-5, whereas newly diagnosed disease favored TRBV20-1 and TRBJ2-1.

The method behind the library was multiplex PCR. Sequencing relied on an Illumina HiSeq 4000. CDR3 regions were amplified by Arm-PCR with iRepertoire HTBI primers to construct TCR beta libraries. Before sequencing, the PCR products went through gel purification. The authors' analysis ran thus. Gene usage analysis of CDR3 amino acid clonotypes relied on the approximately 62 TRBV and 15 or so TRBJ segments identified across samples. COPE and FqMerger were used to merge filtered high-quality paired reads into contigs. BLAST was used to align contigs to IMGT TRBV, TRBD and TRBJ reference genes, with CDR3 defined following IMGT. Any clonotype with a frequency above 0.1% was counted as a highly expanded clone. Shannon entropy was used to measure repertoire diversity, and the Gini coefficient was used to measure V-J evenness. Public clonotypes were defined as clonotypes shared by more than one individual. The public reads were quality trimmed at Q25 with fastp and then assembled into clones with MiXCR by TCRdb, keeping productive beta chains. Every CDR3 protein is listed once, alongside the most common genes and DNA of its rows. It is TCRdb's table, rather than the study itself, that gives the V and J calls and clone size. This sample lists approximately 440,000 distinct CDR3 sequences; roughly 17% were detected once. Of the sample, 10% to 15% falls within the top ten clones.

Based on the germline V gene (reference sequence), the CDR1 and CDR2 sequences are MNHEY and SMNVEV. Including the terminal cysteine and phenylalanine, the CDR3 comprises 14 residues. The sequence is cut down to CDR3 DNA, 42 bases in frame from base 1. V sheds 5 bases and J sheds 0 bases, leaving 10 bases between their ends. A further study also used this sample, focusing on T cells in Graves' hyperthyroidism and ophthalmopathy. The second study reports: A patient counted as having stable Graves' hyperthyroidism if no progression to ophthalmopathy occurred over 18 months of follow-up. The hyperthyroidism patients were between 18 and 65 years old and newly diagnosed, with a disease duration of less than 2 months. Exclusion was applied to patients with uncontrolled infections, other autoimmune diseases, pregnancy or lactation. Diagnoses were established on the basis of clinical symptoms, serum thyroxine and TRAb, thyroid ultrasound, and orbital computed tomography. A first-round RT-PCR of the TCR CDR3 used the HTBI primer set with the Qiagen OneStep RT-PCR kit. Most expanded thyroid clonotypes (frequency above 0.001) were also detected in blood, suggesting blood repertoires may reflect thyroid immune responses. Ophthalmopathy was separated from stable hyperthyroidism by a 13 V-J signature model, with 85% to 90% sensitivity and 81% to 82% specificity obtained in cross-validation and 80%/75% obtained in testing. During validation, the model predicted progression to ophthalmopathy a median of roughly 7.1 months ahead of onset, with roughly 65% sensitivity and almost 75% specificity. A discovery cohort of about 100 patients, approximately 44 with Graves' ophthalmopathy and 55 to 60 with stable Graves' hyperthyroidism, was used to find distinguishing TCR V-J signatures. An independent validation cohort of under 20 hyperthyroidism patients and about 15 patients who later progressed to ophthalmopathy tested prospective prediction of ophthalmopathy. The 100 or so discovery patients were divided at random into training and test sets in a 7:3 ratio. In about 6 Graves' hyperthyroidism patients, the study also compared T-cell repertoires from thyroid tissue with T-cell repertoires from blood. Following sampling, methimazole starting at 30 mg daily was given to hyperthyroidism patients, and high-dose intravenous methylprednisolone was given to ophthalmopathy patients. Libraries were constructed in a second round of multiplex PCR, after which size selection and purification were performed. Sequencing of the libraries was done on an Illumina HiSeq2000 using paired-end 100 bp reads. SOAPnuke was used to process the raw data, with reads discarded if the reads contained adapters or uncalled bases, had a mean Phred below 15, or lacked an exact constant-primer or identifier match. COPE v1.2.5 was used to merge high-quality paired reads, and clonotypes were defined as unique nucleotide sequences. MiTCR v1.1 was used to align clonotypes to the IMGT TRBV, TRBD and TRBJ reference segments. Analysis was restricted to V-J combinations with a frequency above 0.0001, which covered roughly 99% of repertoires. The TCS score was defined as the ratio of F50 (clonal expansion) to E x V (chaos), calculated using BLOSUM62-based TCRdist between CDR3 peptides within each V-J. Welch's t-statistics and random forest reduced just over 500 V-J features to roughly 13, which were used in a naive Bayes classifier (R e1071). No statistical method was used to set the sample size in advance, and investigators knew the group allocation. TCR Vbeta CDR3 sequencing of 135 peripheral blood samples (approximately 44 ophthalmopathy, roughly 72 hyperthyroidism and around 17 progressor patients) is reported in the paper.

Recombination connected TRBV27 to TRBJ2-5, with TRBD2 tentatively as D gene (5 bases match). This receptor was identified in a man between 35 and 55 years old with Graves disease. Donor details come from another sample of the same person, matched by shared clones. Material: peripheral blood mononuclear cells (PBMCs), obtained at new diagnosis, from a patient treated with antithyroid drugs. The DNA sequence reads TGTGCCAGCAGTCCCGGGATTAACCAAGAGACCCAGTACTTC. Translated, this gives CASSPGINQETQYF.